This passage covers 27 T cell receptor beta chains from one sample sequenced in a study of blood T cell repertoires in COVID-19. The method was immunoSEQ multiplex PCR; TCRdb's version includes in-frame clones alone and lacks a portion of them. The sample lists tens of thousands of clones; under 95% were seen once. Specimen: peripheral blood. The source is a man between 60 and 75 years old with acute or convalescent COVID-19.

CDR3 DNA: TGCGCCAGCAGCCCCTCGAGGGTAGACAAAAACATTCAGTACTTC. Protein sequence: CASSPSRVDKNIQYF. This chain uses TRBV4-1 with TRBJ2-4; TRBD2 might be the D (5 bases). The germline V gene has CDR1 MGHRA and CDR2 YSYEKL. The CDR3 is 15 residues long. Trimming pared 4 bases from V and 3 bases from J, leaving 13 bases between.

The chain employs TRBV5-1 and TRBJ1-2; the match to TRBD1 covers 8 bases. The CDR3 totals 14 residues. Germline V CDR1 and CDR2: SGHRS, YFSETQ. Germline trimming cut 4 bases from V and 6 bases from J; bases unmatched to any gene: 8. The CDR3 nucleotides read TGCGCCAGCAGCCTATTGACAGGGGAGGATGGCTACACCTTC. Protein product: CASSLLTGEDGYTF.

The rearrangement uses TRBV3-1 (or the pseudogene TRBV3-2) and TRBJ1-2; D unclear. Germline CDR1 LGHDT, CDR2 YNNKEL (reference sequence). V was pared by 4 bases and J by 6 bases, with 12 bases between. CDR3 length equals 13 residues. CDR3 residues: CASSRGTSNGYTF. CDR3 bases: TGTGCCAGCAGCCGAGGAACTTCTAATGGCTACACCTTC.

The chain combines TRBV3-1 (or the pseudogene TRBV3-2) with TRBJ1-5, with a possible D match to TRBD1 (5 bases). The V gene lost 4 bases and the J gene lost 1 base, with 11 bases spanning the gap. The germline V gene has CDR1 LGHDT and CDR2 YNNKEL (reference sequence). The CDR3 runs 15 residues. Written as DNA, the CDR3 is TGTGCCAGCAGCCCCCACGGGGGGAGCAATCAGCCCCAGCATTTT. It specifies CASSPHGGSNQPQHF.

The chain links TRBV7-3 to TRBJ1-1; 8 nucleotides agree with TRBD1. The trim removed 5 bases at V and 4 bases at J, leaving 3 bases unmatched. The length of the CDR3 is 13 residues. Germline values: CDR1 SGHTA, CDR2 FQGTGA. The CDR3 DNA sequence: TGTGCCAGCAGCACTACAGGGGGCACTGAAGCTTTCTTT. Amino acid sequence: CASSTTGGTEAFF. Drawing the rest from reference TRBV7-3 and TRBJ1-1, the complete variable domain is GAGVSQTPSNKVTEKGKYVELRCDPISGHTALYWYRQSLGQGPEFLIYFQGTGAADDSGLPNDRFFAVRPEGSVSTLKIQRTERGDSAVYLCASSTTGGTEAFFGQGTRLTVV.

This rearrangement joins TRBV28 to TRBJ2-5, with D tentatively TRBD1 (6 bases). Germline V CDR1 and CDR2: MDHEN, SYDVKM. The CDR3 has 14 residues. The ends were cut back, 11 bases at V and 3 bases at J, with 19 bases in the middle. As DNA, the CDR3 is TGTGCCTTCTGGGGTCCGGCAGGGGAAGAGACCCAGTACTTC. Residues: CAFWGPAGEETQYF.

This chain joins TRBV18 and TRBJ1-5; no clear D. V dropped 2 bases and J dropped 3 bases, with 8 bases sitting between them. The CDR3 length is 14 residues. The germline gives CDR1 KGHSH, CDR2 LQKENI. The CDR3 bases are TGTGCCAGCTCACCAACGCAGGACAATCAGCCCCAGCATTTT. Translating gives CASSPTQDNQPQHF.

The sample holds one count of this clone. The genes are TRBV5-1 and TRBJ1-3; no firm D call. Trimming cost V 3 bases and J 0 bases, with 4 bases left between them. Germline CDR1 and CDR2: SGHRS and YFSETQ. CDR3 length: 13 residues. CDR3 nucleotides: TGCGCCAGCAGCTCGTTCTCTGGAAACACCATATATTTT. It encodes CASSSFSGNTIYF. Full variable domain (missing parts from reference TRBV5-1 and TRBJ1-3): KAGVTQTPRYLIKTRGQQVTLSCSPISGHRSVSWYQQTPGQGLQFLFEYFSETQRNKGNFPGRFSGRQFSNSRSEMNVSTLELGDSALYLCASSSFSGNTIYFGEGSWLTVV.

The gene calls are TRBV28 and TRBJ1-2; 7 nucleotides align to TRBD1. This CDR3 has 11 residues. The germline V gene encodes CDR1 MDHEN and CDR2 SYDVKM. V shed 8 bases, J shed 8 bases, and the junction held 5 bases outside the gene matches. The CDR3 coding sequence is TGTGCCAGCGGCGGGACAGTGGGCTACACCTTC. Its translation is CASGGTVGYTF.

This clone came up once. V is TRBV3-1 (or the pseudogene TRBV3-2) and J is TRBJ1-1; D remains unclear. Germline V gene sequence: CDR1 LGHDT, CDR2 YNNKEL (reference sequence). The ends were cut back, 4 bases at V and 0 bases at J, with 12 bases in the middle. This CDR3 comprises 15 residues. Written as DNA, the CDR3 is TGTGCCAGCAGCCTGGGGAGCGGCATGAACACTGAAGCTTTCTTT. As protein: CASSLGSGMNTEAFF.

The rearrangement uses TRBV7-9 and TRBJ1-2, with TRBD1 identical over 9 bases. The CDR3 spans 14 residues. V dropped 6 bases and J dropped 3; count of bases not matched to a gene: 5. CDR1 SEHNR and CDR2 FQNEAQ come from the germline V gene (reference sequence). The CDR3, as DNA: TGTGCCAGCAGTCCCGGGACAGGGTACTATGGCTACACCTTC. Translating gives CASSPGTGYYGYTF.

The V gene is TRBV10-3, the J gene TRBJ1-2; 8 positions match TRBD1. Trimming took 2 bases from V and 5 from J; bases not matched to a gene: 1. This CDR3 has 13 amino acids. Germline V lookup: CDR1 ENHRY, CDR2 SYGVKD. CDR3 region: CAISEDRGYGYTF. The CDR3 DNA reads as TGTGCCATCAGTGAGGACAGGGGATATGGCTACACCTTC.

This chain links TRBV6-1 with TRBJ2-1; TRBD1 is a possible D gene (5 bases). The CDR3 length is 14 residues. Germline loops: CDR1 MNHNS, CDR2 SASEGT. The V and J ends lost 3 bases and 8 bases respectively, with 14 bases between them. The CDR3 DNA reads as TGTGCCAGCAGTGAGGGTCAGGGTGTGCATGAGCAGTTCTTC. It yields the protein CASSEGQGVHEQFF.

This clone was observed once. The V call is TRBV28, the J call TRBJ1-2; D remains ambiguous. Germline V gene data show CDR1 as MDHEN and CDR2 as SYDVKM. This CDR3 is 13 amino acids long. V was clipped by 6 bases and J by 6 bases, with 14 bases between them. CDR3 in amino acids: CASREVGRDGYTF. The CDR3 DNA follows: TGTGCCAGCAGAGAAGTGGGCAGAGATGGCTACACCTTC.

V usage is TRBV7-9 and J usage is TRBJ2-1; D possibly corresponds to TRBD2 (6 bases). There are 19 residues in the CDR3. The V and J ends lost 1 base and 2 bases respectively, with 21 bases between them. The germline gives CDR1 SEHNR, CDR2 FQNEAQ (reference sequence). Here the CDR3 DNA reads TGTGCCAGCAGCTTAGGCCGGTGGGAGCGCGGGGATACCTACAATGAGCAGTTCTTC. Translation gives CASSLGRWERGDTYNEQFF.

This clone was detected only once. The V and J genes are TRBV11-2 and TRBJ2-4; 7 bases are shared with TRBD1. V shed 7 bases, J shed 7 bases, and the junction held 25 bases outside the gene matches. The germline gives CDR1 SGHAT, CDR2 FQNNGV. This CDR3 is 19 amino acids long. The CDR3 nucleotides read TGTGCCAGCAATAGGGACAGCGCGAGAATGGGTTATTCTAAGAACATTCAGTACTTC. Translating gives CASNRDSARMGYSKNIQYF. The complete variable domain, with remaining parts taken from reference TRBV11-2 and TRBJ2-4, reads EAGVAQSPRYKIIEKRQSVAFWCNPISGHATLYWYQQILGQGPKLLIQFQNNGVVDDSQLPKDRFSAERLKGVDSTLKIQPAKLEDSAVYLCASNRDSARMGYSKNIQYFGAGTRLSVL.

The CDR3 nucleotides read TGTGCCAGCAGCCAAGTACAGGGCCCGTACAATGAGCAGTTCTTC. Protein sequence: CASSQVQGPYNEQFF. The chain links TRBV16 to TRBJ2-1; possible D gene TRBD1, 6 bases. The V and J ends lost 2 bases and 4 bases respectively, with 12 bases between them. Looked up from germline, CDR1 is KGHSY and CDR2 is FQNENV. CDR3 length: 15 residues.

V gene TRBV7-6 combines with J gene TRBJ1-1; TRBD1 agrees at 8 bases. Germline CDR1 SGHVS, CDR2 FNYEAQ. With 0 bases clipped from V and 1 base from J, the junction kept 1 base outside the gene matches. This CDR3 has 15 residues. CDR3 DNA sequence: TGTGCCAGCAGCTTAGCACAGGGGGGGAACACTGAAGCTTTCTTT. Protein product: CASSLAQGGNTEAFF.

CDR3: CASSLTGGSYEQYF. CDR3 sequence (DNA): TGTGCCAGCAGCTTAACAGGGGGTTCCTACGAGCAGTACTTC. The genes are TRBV7-9 and TRBJ2-7; TRBD1 matches 8 bases. With V trimmed by 2 bases and J by 1 base, 1 base remained unmatched. Germline CDR1 reads SEHNR; CDR2 reads FQNEAQ (reference sequence). The CDR3 spans 14 residues. The whole variable domain, filled in from reference TRBV7-9 and TRBJ2-7, reads DTGVSQNPRHKITKRGQNVTFRCDPISEHNRLYWYRQTLGQGPEFLTYFQNEAQLEKSRLLSDRFSAERPKGSFSTLEIQRTEQGDSAMYLCASSLTGGSYEQYFGPGTRLTVT.

About this clone itself: The DNA is omitted, as the CDR3 cannot be located on it reliably, and the CDR3 follows TCRdb's listing. The V call is TRBV21-1, the J call TRBJ1-5; the D call in the table, TRBD1, was not verified against the DNA. TRBV21-1 is a known pseudogene. The length of the CDR3 is 20 amino acids, counting both ends. This CDR3 is CASSKVATGTGGLSNQPQHF.

This sequence joins TRBV5-1 and TRBJ1-5, with D unresolved. This CDR3 is 14 amino acids long. Germline CDR1 SGHRS, CDR2 YFSETQ. Trimming took 0 bases from V and 2 from J, leaving 6 bases between them. For the CDR3, the DNA is TGCGCCAGCAGCTTGGATGCAGGCAATCAGCCCCAGCATTTT. Translation: CASSLDAGNQPQHF.

Notes on this clone: The sample holds other DNA sequences that translate to the same CDR3. The J gene is TRBJ1-4, the V gene TRBV5-1, with unresolved D. The CDR3 runs to 14 residues. Trimming took 5 bases from V and 0 from J, leaving 8 bases between them. Germline CDR1 reads SGHRS; CDR2 reads YFSETQ. The CDR3 protein is CASSGGTTNEKLFF. The CDR3 DNA follows: TGCGCCAGCAGTGGAGGCACAACTAATGAAAAACTGTTTTTT.

The V and J genes are TRBV3-1 (or the pseudogene TRBV3-2) and TRBJ1-2; 8 positions agree with TRBD1. There are 15 residues in the CDR3. Germline values: CDR1 LGHDT, CDR2 YNNKEL (reference sequence). V dropped 4 bases and J dropped 0; count of bases not matched to a gene: 4. The CDR3 nucleotides read TGTGCCAGCAGCCGGGGACAGGCATCTAACTATGGCTACACCTTC. It translates to CASSRGQASNYGYTF.

This clone came up once. The chain has TRBV9 and TRBJ1-2; 9 bases fit TRBD1. J lost 11 bases, V lost 4 bases, and 15 bases had no gene match. From germline, CDR1 is SGDLS and CDR2 YYNGEE. The CDR3 sequence is 15 residues long. The CDR3 region has the DNA TGTGCCAGCAGCACCGGCTTCGACAGGGGGTTTATTTACACCTTC. Its translation: CASSTGFDRGFIYTF.

This chain connects TRBV5-1 to TRBJ2-7; 8 bases match TRBD2. This CDR3 comprises 18 residues. V was clipped by 4 bases and J by 0 bases; unmatched bases: 15. Germline loops: CDR1 SGHRS, CDR2 YFSETQ. The CDR3 DNA reads as TGCGCCAGCAGCATCGAACCAGAGGGGACTAGTTACTCCTACGAGCAGTACTTC. It specifies CASSIEPEGTSYSYEQYF.

The chain has TRBV30 and TRBJ1-5; D unclear. V gave up 1 base and J gave up 2 bases, with 12 bases separating them. The CDR3 has 15 residues. The germline V gene has CDR1 GTSNPN and CDR2 SVGIG (reference sequence). This CDR3 reads CAWSAPQRGNQPQHF. The CDR3 nucleotides are TGTGCCTGGAGTGCCCCCCAACGCGGCAATCAGCCCCAGCATTTT.

The chain is built from TRBV19 and TRBJ1-1; D is unclear. The CDR3 is made up of 15 amino acids. CDR1 LNHDA and CDR2 SQIVND come from the germline V gene (reference sequence). V was clipped by 4 bases and J by 4 bases, with 16 bases between them. CDR3 nucleotide sequence: TGTGCCAGTAGTAGGGCACCACGGATGACCACTGAAGCTTTCTTT. Its protein product is CASSRAPRMTTEAFF.